Listed below are T cell receptor beta chains from one sample, sequenced in a study of T-cell reconstitution after alpha-beta-depleted transplantation in children. TCRdb itself ran the PCR reads through MiXCR, one entry per CDR3 protein. The sample shows more than 550,000 distinct CDR3 sequences, under 12% of them seen only once. The sample here was PBMCs from the stem cell graft donor, taken from the stem cell graft. The receptors come from a human donor who donated a stem cell graft to a child with acute myeloid leukemia. The CDR3 runs from the conserved cysteine through the conserved F or W. D genes are given only for firm matches. Not every row has a clone size; where given, it reads once, few, many or a size class.

abundance,d_gene,v_gene,len,j_gene,CDR3aa,CDR3nt
many,TRBD2,TRBV27,16,TRBJ2-3,CASSPRKRGGTDTQYF,TGTGCCAGCAGCCCCAGGAAGCGGGGGGGCACAGATACGCAGTATTTT
few,NA,TRBV28,14,TRBJ1-5,CASRPRETGQPQHF,TGTGCCAGCCGACCCAGGGAAACCGGGCAGCCCCAGCATTTT
NA,NA,TRBV6-5,11,TRBJ2-1,CATSQGNEQFF,TGTGCCACCTCTCAGGGCAATGAGCAGTTCTTC
NA,TRBD1,TRBV5-1,16,TRBJ1-1,CASSLAQGGMNTEAFF,TGCGCCAGCAGCTTGGCTCAGGGGGGAATGAACACTGAAGCTTTCTTT
NA,NA,TRBV6-1,13,TRBJ1-3,CASSPLGRNTIYF,TGTGCCAGCAGTCCACTTGGGAGAAACACCATATATTTT
NA,NA,TRBV25-1,14,TRBJ2-1,CASMGPLGVYEQFF,TGTGCCAGCATGGGGCCTTTAGGGGTGTATGAGCAGTTCTTC
few,NA,TRBV7-2,14,TRBJ2-5,CASREAGYQETQYF,TGTGCCAGCAGGGAGGCAGGGTACCAAGAGACCCAGTACTTC
NA,NA,TRBV24-1,15,TRBJ2-3,CATSDTRSSTDTQYF,TGTGCCACCAGTGATACCCGGTCTAGCACAGATACGCAGTATTTT
NA,NA,TRBV7-2,16,TRBJ1-3,CASSLVVQDSGNTIYF,TGTGCCAGCAGCTTAGTCGTACAGGACTCTGGAAACACCATATATTTT
many,NA,TRBV6-5,15,TRBJ1-1,CASSYDYRGNTEAFF,TGTGCCAGCAGTTACGACTACCGGGGGAACACTGAAGCTTTCTTT
many,TRBD1,TRBV28,16,TRBJ1-1,CASSLTGTGRAFEAFF,TGTGCCAGCAGTTTAACCGGGACAGGGAGGGCTTTTGAAGCTTTCTTT
many,NA,TRBV29-1,15,TRBJ2-1,CSVDGLLDSYNEQFF,TGCAGCGTGGATGGACTACTGGACTCCTACAATGAGCAGTTCTTC
NA,NA,TRBV29-1,13,TRBJ2-5,CSVRGRTTETQYF,TGCAGCGTGAGGGGCAGGACCACAGAGACCCAGTACTTC
NA,NA,TRBV6-4,15,TRBJ2-5,CASTGASSGGETQYF,TGTGCCAGCACTGGCGCTAGCTCCGGAGGGGAGACCCAGTACTTC
many,NA,TRBV28,11,TRBJ2-1,CASSLINEQFF,TGTGCCAGCAGTTTAATTAATGAGCAGTTCTTC
NA,TRBD2,TRBV5-1,18,TRBJ2-1,CASSWGTSGSVSYNEQFF,TGCGCCAGCAGCTGGGGGACTAGCGGGAGCGTATCCTACAATGAGCAGTTCTTC
many,NA,TRBV7-2,13,TRBJ2-7,CASSLSVPYEQYF,TGTGCCAGCAGCCTGTCGGTGCCCTACGAGCAGTACTTC
few,NA,TRBV12-3/TRBV12-4,16,TRBJ1-5,CASSSGSGARNQPQHF,TGTGCCAGCAGTTCGGGATCAGGGGCCCGCAATCAGCCCCAGCATTTT
NA,NA,TRBV6-2/TRBV6-3,16,TRBJ1-5,CASSQRVQGFNQPQHF,TGTGCCAGCAGTCAACGGGTTCAAGGTTTCAATCAGCCCCAGCATTTT
many,NA,TRBV5-1,15,TRBJ2-1,CASSLGTGSYNEQFF,TGCGCCAGCAGCCTAGGGACGGGCTCCTACAATGAGCAGTTCTTC
NA,NA,TRBV29-1,13,TRBJ2-3,CSVVKGGTDTQYF,TGCAGCGTTGTTAAGGGGGGCACAGATACGCAGTATTTT
many,TRBD2,TRBV18,15,TRBJ2-5,CASSTTSGRGKTQYF,TGTGCCAGCTCAACCACTAGCGGGAGAGGGAAGACCCAGTACTTC
few,NA,TRBV6-9,14,TRBJ1-5,CASSSTGRDQPQHF,TGTGCCAGCAGTTCAACAGGGAGGGATCAGCCCCAGCATTTT
NA,NA,TRBV10-3,13,TRBJ1-4,CAISANMNEKLFF,TGTGCCATCAGTGCGAACATGAATGAAAAACTGTTTTTT
few,NA,TRBV7-6,14,TRBJ2-6,CASSLIGRANVLTF,TGTGCCAGCAGCTTAATCGGCCGGGCCAACGTCCTGACTTTC
many,TRBD2,TRBV7-8,18,TRBJ2-3,CASSPVGSGIFSTDTQYF,TGTGCCAGCAGCCCCGTCGGGAGCGGGATTTTTAGCACAGATACGCAGTATTTT
many,TRBD2,TRBV7-2,14,TRBJ2-1,CASSWTSGSNEQFF,TGTGCCAGCAGCTGGACTAGCGGAAGCAATGAGCAGTTCTTC
many,TRBD2,TRBV4-3,16,TRBJ2-7,CASSQDLTSGSYEQYF,TGCGCCAGCAGCCAAGATTTGACTAGCGGATCCTACGAGCAGTACTTC
NA,TRBD1,TRBV4-3,14,TRBJ2-4,CASSQGQGPNIQYF,TGCGCCAGCAGCCAGGGACAGGGACCAAACATTCAGTACTTC
few,NA,TRBV20-1,16,TRBJ2-1,CSAREGKGRPYNEQFF,TGCAGTGCTAGAGAAGGAAAGGGGCGCCCCTACAATGAGCAGTTCTTC
many,TRBD2,TRBV29-1,14,TRBJ2-1,CSVPSGTSYNEQFF,TGCAGCGTTCCGAGCGGGACCTCCTACAATGAGCAGTTCTTC
many,TRBD2,TRBV7-2,15,TRBJ2-1,CASSQTSGIRNEQFF,TGTGCCAGCAGCCAAACTAGCGGGATTCGCAATGAGCAGTTCTTC
NA,NA,TRBV4-2,15,TRBJ2-1,CASSRRTGGDNEQFF,TGTGCCAGCAGCCGGCGCACAGGCGGGGACAATGAGCAGTTCTTC
many,NA,TRBV19,12,TRBJ2-1,CASSRQSNEQFF,TGTGCCAGTAGCCGACAGAGCAATGAGCAGTTCTTC